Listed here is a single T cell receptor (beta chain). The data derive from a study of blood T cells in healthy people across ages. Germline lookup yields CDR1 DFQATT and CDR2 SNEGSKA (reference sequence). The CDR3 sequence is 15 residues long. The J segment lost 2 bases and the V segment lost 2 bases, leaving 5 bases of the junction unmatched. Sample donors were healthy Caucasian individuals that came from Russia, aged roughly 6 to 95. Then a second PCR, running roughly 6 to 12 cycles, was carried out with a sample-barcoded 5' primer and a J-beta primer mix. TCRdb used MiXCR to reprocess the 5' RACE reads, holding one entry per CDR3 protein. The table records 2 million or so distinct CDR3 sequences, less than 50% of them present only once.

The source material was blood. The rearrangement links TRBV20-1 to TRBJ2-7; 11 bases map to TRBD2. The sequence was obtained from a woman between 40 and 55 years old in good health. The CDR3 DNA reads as TGCAGTGCTAGATCCGGGACTAGCGGTACCTACGAGCAGTACTTC. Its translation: CSARSGTSGTYEQYF.